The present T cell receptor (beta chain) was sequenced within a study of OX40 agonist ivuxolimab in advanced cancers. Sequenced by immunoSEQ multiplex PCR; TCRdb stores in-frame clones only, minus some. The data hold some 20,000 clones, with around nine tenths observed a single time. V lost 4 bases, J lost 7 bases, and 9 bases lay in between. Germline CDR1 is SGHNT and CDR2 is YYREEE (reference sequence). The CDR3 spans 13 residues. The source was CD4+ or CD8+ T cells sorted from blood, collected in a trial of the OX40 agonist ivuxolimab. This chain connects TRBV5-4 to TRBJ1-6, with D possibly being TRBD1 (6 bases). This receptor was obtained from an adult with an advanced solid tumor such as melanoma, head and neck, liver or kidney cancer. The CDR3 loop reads CASSPRGNSPLHF. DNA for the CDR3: TGTGCCAGCAGCCCGAGGGGGAATTCACCCCTCCACTTT.